These 4 T cell receptor beta chains were all obtained from the same sample, sequenced in a study of CD4 T cells in relation to SARS-CoV-2 and coronaviruses (dated by TCRdb to about 2021). The antigens these receptors bind are not known. CD4+ T cells from unexposed donors were collected before the COVID-19 pandemic (2011-2018). After approximately 11 days of culture, CD4+ T cells were isolated with the EasySep CD4+ T cell isolation kit. The library was prepared using the immunoSEQ multiplex PCR assay. TCRdb re-hosts the immuneACCESS table, in-frame sequences only. Its copies lack some clones; in the studies checked, an unresolved V gene accounts for under half of them, and the cause for the rest is not known. The sample table lists 25,000 to 30,000 clones, 74% of them with a count of one. Clones ranked in the top ten supply around a quarter of the sample. Specimen: CD4+ T cells from PBMCs, cultured in vitro. Every receptor here comes from a human donor in good health.

The chain links TRBV6-2 or TRBV6-3 to TRBJ2-7, with 7 bases fitting TRBD2. CDR3 length: 12 residues. Germline assignment: CDR1 MNHEY and CDR2 SVGEGT. The V and J ends lost 2 bases and 10 bases, in that order; junction bases with no gene match: 5. CDR3 in DNA: TGTGCCAGCAGTTACGCCGGGGGGATTCAGTACTTC. Translating gives CASSYAGGIQYF.

The chain carries TRBV4-1 and TRBJ1-2; D might be TRBD1 (5 bases). CDR1 is MGHRA, CDR2 YSYEKL, per germline. Trimming removed 5 bases from V and 4 bases from J, with 17 bases in between. The CDR3 has 15 residues. The CDR3 is CASSTPRELGYGYTF. CDR3 nucleotides: TGCGCCAGCAGCACCCCCAGGGAGTTGGGCTATGGCTACACCTTC.

A few counts support this clone. The genes are TRBV7-9 and TRBJ1-1, with D possibly being TRBD1 (5 bases). The CDR3 length is 15 residues. Germline values: CDR1 SEHNR, CDR2 FQNEAQ (reference sequence). V lost 2 bases and J 1 base, leaving 11 bases between the germline ends. The CDR3 DNA is TGTGCCAGCAGCTTATTTTCAGGGACGAACACTGAAGCTTTCTTT. It yields the protein CASSLFSGTNTEAFF.

The CDR3 protein is CASSEGEGTEAFF. CDR3 bases: TGTGCCAGCAGTGAAGGGGAGGGCACTGAAGCTTTCTTT. V gene TRBV2 combines with J gene TRBJ1-1; D remains ambiguous. V was shortened by 1 base and J by 4 bases, with 7 bases between the two germline ends. The CDR3 has 13 amino acids. From germline, CDR1 is SNHLY and CDR2 FYNNEI.